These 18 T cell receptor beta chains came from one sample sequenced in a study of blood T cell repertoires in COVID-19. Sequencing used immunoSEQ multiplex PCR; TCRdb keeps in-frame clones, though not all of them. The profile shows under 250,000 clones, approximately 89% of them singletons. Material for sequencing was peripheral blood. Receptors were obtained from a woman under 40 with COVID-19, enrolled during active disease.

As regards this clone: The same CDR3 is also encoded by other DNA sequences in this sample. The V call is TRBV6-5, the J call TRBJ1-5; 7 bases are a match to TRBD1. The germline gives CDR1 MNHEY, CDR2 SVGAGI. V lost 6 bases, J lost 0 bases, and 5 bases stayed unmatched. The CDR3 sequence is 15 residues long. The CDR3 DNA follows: TGTGCCAGCAGACGACAGGGAGGTAGCAATCAGCCCCAGCATTTT. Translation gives CASRRQGGSNQPQHF.

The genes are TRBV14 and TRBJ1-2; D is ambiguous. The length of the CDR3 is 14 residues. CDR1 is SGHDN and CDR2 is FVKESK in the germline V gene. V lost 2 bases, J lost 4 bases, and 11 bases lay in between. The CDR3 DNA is TGTGCCAGCAGCCAATCTGGAGGAGGCTATGGCTACACCTTC. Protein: CASSQSGGGYGYTF.

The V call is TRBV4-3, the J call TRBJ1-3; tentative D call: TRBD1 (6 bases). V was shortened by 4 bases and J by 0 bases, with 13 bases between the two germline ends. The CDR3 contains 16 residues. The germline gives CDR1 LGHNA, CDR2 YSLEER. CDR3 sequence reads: CASSLGGQSSGNTIYF. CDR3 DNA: TGCGCCAGCAGCCTCGGAGGACAGTCCTCTGGAAACACCATATATTTT.

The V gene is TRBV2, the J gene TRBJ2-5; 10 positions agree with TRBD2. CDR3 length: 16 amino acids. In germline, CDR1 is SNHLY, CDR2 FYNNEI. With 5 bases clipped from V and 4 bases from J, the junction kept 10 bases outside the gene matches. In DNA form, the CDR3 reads TGTGCCAGCAGTCCCTTAGCGGGGGGCCGTGGAGAGACCCAGTACTTC. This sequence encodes CASSPLAGGRGETQYF.

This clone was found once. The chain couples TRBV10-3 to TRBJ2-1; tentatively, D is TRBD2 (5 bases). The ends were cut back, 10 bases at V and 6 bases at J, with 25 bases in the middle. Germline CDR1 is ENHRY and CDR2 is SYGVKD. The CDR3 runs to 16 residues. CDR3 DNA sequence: TGTGCCACCACCCAAGGTCGGGATTTAGGGAGCAATGAGCAGTTCTTC. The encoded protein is CATTQGRDLGSNEQFF.

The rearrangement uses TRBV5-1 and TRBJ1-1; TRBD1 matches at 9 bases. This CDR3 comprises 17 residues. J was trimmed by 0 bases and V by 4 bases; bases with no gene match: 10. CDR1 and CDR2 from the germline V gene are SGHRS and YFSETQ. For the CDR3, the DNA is TGCGCCAGCAGCCGTGGACAGGGGTTGGGGTTGAACACTGAAGCTTTCTTT. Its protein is CASSRGQGLGLNTEAFF. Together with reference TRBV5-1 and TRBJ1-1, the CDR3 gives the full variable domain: KAGVTQTPRYLIKTRGQQVTLSCSPISGHRSVSWYQQTPGQGLQFLFEYFSETQRNKGNFPGRFSGRQFSNSRSEMNVSTLELGDSALYLCASSRGQGLGLNTEAFFGQGTRLTVV.

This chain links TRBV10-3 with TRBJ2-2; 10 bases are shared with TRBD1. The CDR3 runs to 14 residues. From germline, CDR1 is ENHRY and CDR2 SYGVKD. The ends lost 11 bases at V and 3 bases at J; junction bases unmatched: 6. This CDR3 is CAVAGTGDTGELFF. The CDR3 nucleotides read TGTGCCGTCGCCGGGACAGGGGACACCGGGGAGCTGTTTTTT.

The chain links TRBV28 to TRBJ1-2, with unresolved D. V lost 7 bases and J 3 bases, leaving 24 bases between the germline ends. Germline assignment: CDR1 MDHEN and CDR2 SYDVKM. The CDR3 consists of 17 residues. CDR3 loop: CASTPATRNRDYYGYTF. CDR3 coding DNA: TGTGCCAGCACCCCTGCTACTAGAAACAGAGACTACTATGGCTACACCTTC.

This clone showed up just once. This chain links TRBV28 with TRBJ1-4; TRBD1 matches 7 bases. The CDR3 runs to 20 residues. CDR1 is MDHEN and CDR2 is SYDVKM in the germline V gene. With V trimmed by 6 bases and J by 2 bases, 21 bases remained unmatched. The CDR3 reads CASRTDPGGRIRSTNEKLFF. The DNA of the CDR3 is TGTGCCAGCAGAACGGACCCAGGGGGAAGAATAAGGAGCACTAATGAAAAACTGTTTTTT.

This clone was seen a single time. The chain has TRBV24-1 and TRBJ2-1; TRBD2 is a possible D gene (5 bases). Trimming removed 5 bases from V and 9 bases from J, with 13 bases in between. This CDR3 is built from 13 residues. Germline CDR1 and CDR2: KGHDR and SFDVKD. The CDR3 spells CATSGLIGSEQFF. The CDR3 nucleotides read TGTGCCACCAGTGGCCTCATTGGGAGTGAGCAGTTCTTC.

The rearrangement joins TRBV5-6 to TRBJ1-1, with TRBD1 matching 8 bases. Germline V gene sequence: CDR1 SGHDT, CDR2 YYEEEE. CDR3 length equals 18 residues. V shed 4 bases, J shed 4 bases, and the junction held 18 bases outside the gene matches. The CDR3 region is CASSPYDRGGPQSTEAFF. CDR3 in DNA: TGTGCCAGCAGCCCATATGACAGGGGCGGCCCACAGAGCACTGAAGCTTTCTTT.

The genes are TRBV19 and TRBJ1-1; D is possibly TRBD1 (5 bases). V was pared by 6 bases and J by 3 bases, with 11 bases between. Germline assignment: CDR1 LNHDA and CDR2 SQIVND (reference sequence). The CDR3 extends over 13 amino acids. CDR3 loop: CASRGRGDTEAFF. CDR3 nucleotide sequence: TGTGCCAGTAGGGGACGGGGGGACACTGAAGCTTTCTTT.

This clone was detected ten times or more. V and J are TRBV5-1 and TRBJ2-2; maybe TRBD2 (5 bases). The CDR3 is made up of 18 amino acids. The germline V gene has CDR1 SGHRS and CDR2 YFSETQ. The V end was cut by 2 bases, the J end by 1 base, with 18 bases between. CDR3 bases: TGCGCCAGCAGCTTTACCCCCCTGCGGGTGCTGAACACCGGGGAGCTGTTTTTT. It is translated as CASSFTPLRVLNTGELFF. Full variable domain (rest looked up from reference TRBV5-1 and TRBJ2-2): KAGVTQTPRYLIKTRGQQVTLSCSPISGHRSVSWYQQTPGQGLQFLFEYFSETQRNKGNFPGRFSGRQFSNSRSEMNVSTLELGDSALYLCASSFTPLRVLNTGELFFGEGSRLTVL.

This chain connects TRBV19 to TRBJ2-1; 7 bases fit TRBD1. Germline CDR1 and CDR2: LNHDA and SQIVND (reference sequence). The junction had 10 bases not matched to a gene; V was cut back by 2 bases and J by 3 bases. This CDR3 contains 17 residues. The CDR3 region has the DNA TGTGCCAGTAGTATAAGGACAGGCGGATTATACTACAATGAGCAGTTCTTC. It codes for CASSIRTGGLYYNEQFF.

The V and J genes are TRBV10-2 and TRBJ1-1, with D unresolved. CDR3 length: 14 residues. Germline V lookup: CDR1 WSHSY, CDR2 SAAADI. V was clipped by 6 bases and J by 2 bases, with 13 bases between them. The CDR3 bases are TGCGCCAGCAGGTACGGCAGGCCTAACACTGAAGCTTTCTTT. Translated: CASRYGRPNTEAFF.

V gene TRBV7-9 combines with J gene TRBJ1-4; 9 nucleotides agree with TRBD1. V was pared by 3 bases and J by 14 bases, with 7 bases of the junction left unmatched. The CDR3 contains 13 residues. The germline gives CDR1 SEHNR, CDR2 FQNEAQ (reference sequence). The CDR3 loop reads CASSLGQGVRLFF. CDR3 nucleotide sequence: TGTGCCAGCAGCTTGGGACAGGGCGTCAGGCTGTTTTTT.

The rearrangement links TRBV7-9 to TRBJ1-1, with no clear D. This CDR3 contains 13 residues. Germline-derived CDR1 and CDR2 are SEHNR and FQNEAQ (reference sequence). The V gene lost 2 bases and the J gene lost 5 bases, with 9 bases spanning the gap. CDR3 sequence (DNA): TGTGCCAGCAGCTTAAAAAGCGATACTGAAGCTTTCTTT. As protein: CASSLKSDTEAFF.

The CDR3 loop is CAWSVTRPSSYNEQFF. The DNA for the CDR3 is TGTGCCTGGAGTGTAACCCGCCCGAGCTCCTACAATGAGCAGTTCTTC. The V call is TRBV30, the J call TRBJ2-1, with D unclear. V was trimmed by 0 bases and J by 0 bases, leaving 12 bases between them. CDR3 length: 16 residues. Per germline, CDR1 GTSNPN and CDR2 SVGIG (reference sequence).